Presented here are 15 T cell receptor beta chains from one specimen sequenced in a study of T cell responses to AZD1222 COVID-19 vaccine (dated by TCRdb to the early 2020s). The time point label on this specimen signifies: baseline before first vaccination. Library prep was done by the immunoSEQ multiplex PCR assay. As stored in TCRdb, this immuneACCESS dataset retains in-frame rearrangements with V and J assigned. A fraction of the clones does not appear; measured against another copy, unresolved V genes explain less than half of the discrepancy, and the remainder lacks a known reason. This sample holds about 100,000 clones; 86% were observed only once. The top ten clonotypes cover 1.4% of the sample. Sequenced material: peripheral blood, taken on day 0 of AZD1222 vaccination. The source is an adult in good health.

J is TRBJ2-1 and V is TRBV2; 15 bases match TRBD2. The CDR3 sequence is 15 residues long. Per the germline V gene, CDR1 is SNHLY and CDR2 is FYNNEI. J lost 9 bases, V lost 8 bases, and 8 bases had no gene match. The CDR3 region is CASGRTSGRVFEQFF. The CDR3 DNA reads as TGTGCCAGCGGACGGACTAGCGGGAGGGTCTTTGAGCAGTTCTTC.

The chain combines TRBV24-1 with TRBJ2-5, with D possibly called TRBD1 or TRBD2 (6 bases each). CDR1 KGHDR and CDR2 SFDVKD come from the germline V gene. Trimming pared 4 bases from V and 4 bases from J, leaving 18 bases between. This CDR3 spans 16 amino acids. Here the CDR3 reads CATSDRQEGVGETQYF. CDR3 DNA: TGTGCCACCAGTGACAGGCAGGAGGGGGTGGGAGAGACCCAGTACTTC.

This clone was seen a handful of times. The V and J genes are TRBV4-1 and TRBJ1-1, with D possibly matching TRBD1 (6 bases). CDR1 is MGHRA, CDR2 YSYEKL, per germline. The V and J ends lost 2 bases and 1 base respectively, with 11 bases between them. The CDR3 runs to 15 residues. CDR3 region: CASSQPDRKNTEAFF. The CDR3 bases are TGCGCCAGCAGCCAACCCGACAGGAAGAACACTGAAGCTTTCTTT.

The chain joins TRBV19 to TRBJ1-3; D is uncertain. Germline V gives CDR1 LNHDA, CDR2 SQIVND (reference sequence). The CDR3 spans 15 residues. V gave up 5 bases and J gave up 0 bases, with 11 bases separating them. The CDR3 region has the DNA TGTGCCAGTAGTCGGCTAATCAGCTCTGGAAACACCATATATTTT. Its protein is CASSRLISSGNTIYF.

The chain recombines TRBV28 with TRBJ2-7; 7 bases agree with TRBD1. V lost 5 bases to trimming and J lost 0 bases; unmatched junction nucleotides: 16. The CDR3 covers 18 residues. CDR1 is MDHEN and CDR2 is SYDVKM in the germline V gene. The CDR3 sequence: CASSTDPYGTDSSYEQYF. For the CDR3, the DNA is TGTGCCAGCAGTACAGACCCATACGGGACAGATAGCTCCTACGAGCAGTACTTC.

The rearrangement joins TRBV28 to TRBJ2-3; D is possibly TRBD1 (7 bases). The germline CDR1 and CDR2 sequences are MDHEN and SYDVKM. V dropped 6 bases and J dropped 3 bases, with 16 bases sitting between them. There are 15 residues in the CDR3. CDR3 DNA: TGTGCCAGCAGCCAGGGGGGAGATTTGACAGATACGCAGTATTTT. It encodes CASSQGGDLTDTQYF. Variable domain in full (rest from reference TRBV28 and TRBJ2-3): DVKVTQSSRYLVKRTGEKVFLECVQDMDHENMFWYRQDPGLGLRLIYFSYDVKMKEKGDIPEGYSVSREKKERFSLILESASTNQTSMYLCASSQGGDLTDTQYFGPGTRLTVL.

This clone was seen once. The chain combines TRBV7-9 with TRBJ2-5; 9 bases agree with TRBD2. J was trimmed by 5 bases and V by 2 bases; bases with no gene match: 9. Germline assignment: CDR1 SEHNR and CDR2 FQNEAQ (reference sequence). The CDR3 has 16 amino acids. In DNA, the CDR3 is TGTGCCAGCAGCTTAAGCGGGTCTAGCGGGAAGGAGACCCAGTACTTC. It yields the protein CASSLSGSSGKETQYF.

This clone has only a few counts. The rearrangement joins TRBV7-8 to TRBJ2-7, with D unresolved. With 0 bases removed from V and 0 bases from J, the gap between germline ends came to 9 bases. Per the germline V gene, CDR1 is SGHVS and CDR2 is FQNEAQ. The CDR3 contains 15 residues. The CDR3 DNA sequence: TGTGCCAGCAGCTTAGCCGCGACGGACTCCTACGAGCAGTACTTC. Its protein product is CASSLAATDSYEQYF.

This chain connects TRBV5-4 to TRBJ2-5, with D perhaps matching TRBD1 (5 bases). The CDR3 runs to 14 residues. The V end lost 0 bases, the J end lost 5 bases, and 11 bases lay between the germline ends. CDR1 SGHNT and CDR2 YYREEE come from the germline V gene (reference sequence). CDR3: CASSLGPGKETQYF. CDR3 coding DNA: TGTGCCAGCAGCTTGGGCCCAGGGAAGGAGACCCAGTACTTC.

The table lists this clone with a few counts. The gene calls are TRBV9 and TRBJ2-3, with D perhaps TRBD2 (6 bases). CDR1 and CDR2 (germline): SGDLS, YYNGEE. The V end lost 0 bases, the J end lost 2 bases, and 10 bases lay between the germline ends. CDR3 length equals 15 residues. As DNA, the CDR3 is TGTGCCAGCAGCGTAGGGCTAGCGAACACAGATACGCAGTATTTT. It is translated as CASSVGLANTDTQYF.

This clone was seen only a few times. This chain connects TRBV7-9 to TRBJ1-2; 7 positions match TRBD1. The CDR3 is made up of 14 amino acids. The J segment lost 4 bases and the V segment lost 5 bases, leaving 7 bases of the junction unmatched. Germline loops: CDR1 SEHNR, CDR2 FQNEAQ (reference sequence). The CDR3 sequence is CASSQPGQLYGYTF. The DNA of the CDR3 is TGTGCCAGCAGCCAACCGGGACAGCTCTATGGCTACACCTTC.

V usage is TRBV27 and J usage is TRBJ2-1; TRBD2 aligns across 8 bases. Losses at the gene ends were 2 bases for V and 5 bases for J; bases not matched to a gene: 5. Germline V gives CDR1 MNHEY, CDR2 SMNVEV (reference sequence). This CDR3 has 15 amino acids. CDR3 DNA sequence: TGTGCCAGCAGTTTACGGCTAGCGGGCAACAATGAGCAGTTCTTC. Translating gives CASSLRLAGNNEQFF.

As DNA, the CDR3 is TGTGCCAGCAGCCAAATTACTACCTACAATGAGCAGTTCTTC. It translates to CASSQITTYNEQFF. The V gene is TRBV14, the J gene TRBJ2-1; D gene ambiguous. V gave up 2 bases and J gave up 2 bases, with 7 bases separating them. The CDR3 consists of 14 residues. Germline CDR1 SGHDN, CDR2 FVKESK.

The chain combines TRBV7-2 with TRBJ2-5; D not certain. The ends were cut back, 3 bases at V and 5 bases at J, with 13 bases in the middle. The CDR3 sequence is 14 residues long. CDR1 and CDR2 (germline): SGHTA, FQGNSA. The CDR3 loop is CASSFRPGRETQYF. CDR3 nucleotide sequence: TGTGCCAGCAGCTTTAGGCCAGGACGGGAGACCCAGTACTTC.

This rearrangement joins TRBV28 to TRBJ1-2; D not resolved. The germline V gene encodes CDR1 MDHEN and CDR2 SYDVKM. With 7 bases removed from V and 7 bases from J, the gap between germline ends came to 16 bases. The CDR3 sequence is 13 residues long. The CDR3 here is CASTPGSSRGYTF. The CDR3 coding sequence is TGTGCCAGCACTCCCGGGTCCTCTCGTGGCTACACCTTC.